A selection of T cell receptor beta chains follows, all from one sample in a study of T cells in localized non-small cell lung cancer. Produced via immunoSEQ multiplex PCR; TCRdb's table is partial and in-frame only. This table holds tens of thousands of clones, roughly 87% found once. The input for sequencing was peripheral blood, taken before any cancer treatment. The receptors derive from a male donor at least 60 years old with stage III squamous cell lung carcinoma. The conserved cysteine and the conserved F or W are not part of the CDR3 here.

V gene: TRBV7-7
CDR3 protein: ASSLRTGDYNEQF

V gene: TRBV7-2
CDR3 protein: ASKAGQGSTEAF

V gene: TRBV2
CDR3 protein: ASTPLRGETQY

V gene: TRBV7-9
CDR3 protein: ASMGGLSPDTQY

V gene: TRBV7-6
CDR3 protein: ASSLGSGQGGNSPLH

V gene: TRBV6-1
CDR3 protein: ASDRPKEPGNTIY

V gene: TRBV6-5
CDR3 protein: ASSYRGEGYT

V gene: TRBV7-9
CDR3 protein: ASSLAGSNQPQH

V gene: TRBV6-1
CDR3 protein: ATRGVPPGANVLT

V gene: TRBV4-3
CDR3 protein: ASSQASGRNYNEQF

V gene: TRBV27
CDR3 protein: ASSKQGAGSNQPQH

V gene: TRBV27
CDR3 protein: ASSLNQGGKGYT

V gene: TRBV27
CDR3 protein: ASSLRTGRGTEAF

V gene: TRBV29-1
CDR3 protein: SVEEPAYGYT

V gene: TRBV5-6
CDR3 protein: ASSPTGGRGVRYSPLH

V gene: TRBV27
CDR3 protein: ASSNRLAGEDNEQF

V gene: TRBV9
CDR3 protein: ASSVDLTGGYEQY

V gene: TRBV7-6
CDR3 protein: ASSLEAHSPWGATNEKLF

V gene: TRBV9
CDR3 protein: ASGAVMNTGELF

V gene: TRBV5-8
CDR3 protein: ASSPGRDGQETQY

V gene: TRBV9
CDR3 protein: ASSVAERSTDTQY

V gene: TRBV10-1
CDR3 protein: ASTIISGGAETQY

V gene: TRBV5-6
CDR3 protein: ASNPGGARGANVLT

V gene: TRBV6-1
CDR3 protein: ASRTEQETQY

V gene: TRBV2
CDR3 protein: ASSVGLAEYNEQF

V gene: TRBV18
CDR3 protein: ATGAGIYEQY

V gene: TRBV7-9
CDR3 protein: ASSTSGREQF

V gene: TRBV11-2
CDR3 protein: ASSLGAPSSTDTQY

V gene: TRBV11-2
CDR3 protein: ASSLDGDSTDTQY

V gene: TRBV7-9
CDR3 protein: ASSSHREGGNEQF

V gene: TRBV6-1
CDR3 protein: ASTERGRDTQY

V gene: TRBV9
CDR3 protein: ASSPRGTDTQY

V gene: TRBV2
CDR3 protein: ASSRDSNQPQH

V gene: TRBV6-1
CDR3 protein: ASSLYRANQPQH

V gene: TRBV19
CDR3 protein: ASSLTATGAPPYNEQF

V gene: TRBV7-9
CDR3 protein: ASSTTGSGAYNEQF

V gene: TRBV2
CDR3 protein: ASSDRGFSGANVLT

V gene: TRBV5-6
CDR3 protein: ASSLGTGYTEAF

V gene: TRBV6-1
CDR3 protein: ASSEAGWGYT

V gene: TRBV6-1
CDR3 protein: ASSEIKGPAYYEQY

V gene: TRBV19
CDR3 protein: ASSISGDGANQPQH

V gene: TRBV7-2
CDR3 protein: ASSLEDRGNSPLH

V gene: TRBV5-8
CDR3 protein: ASKSISNTGELF

V gene: TRBV19
CDR3 protein: ASSIPSGLGLETQY

V gene: TRBV30
CDR3 protein: AWSVLDPKQY

V gene: TRBV30
CDR3 protein: AWSPSLYSPLH

V gene: TRBV5-4
CDR3 protein: ASSPFGGGISGANVLT

V gene: TRBV19
CDR3 protein: ASSIDHSFTGELF

V gene: TRBV5-1
CDR3 protein: ASSLMTGVNTEAF

V gene: TRBV5-1
CDR3 protein: ASSLTGREQY

V gene: TRBV10-2
CDR3 protein: ASSERAAPLQEQF

V gene: TRBV5-4
CDR3 protein: ASSPRLGQGDQETQY

V gene: TRBV5-1
CDR3 protein: ASSQRTGGVGYGYT

V gene: TRBV19
CDR3 protein: ASSIDFRDGRN